This T cell receptor (beta chain) was retrieved from a study of blood T cell repertoires in COVID-19. Study context: T cells, B-cell-depleted T cells, or PBMCs provided the cDNA or gDNA that served as material.

Unmatched junction bases numbered 9, after V lost 1 base and J lost 3 bases. The CDR3 is made up of 16 amino acids. Per the germline V gene, CDR1 is LGHNA and CDR2 is YSLEER. Profiled with immunoSEQ multiplex PCR; TCRdb holds only in-frame clones, not every one. The sample holds under 200,000 clones, about nine tenths seen once. Seattle enrolled patients during active infection and tracked them longitudinally. The V and J genes are TRBV4-3 and TRBJ2-7; 7 nucleotides match TRBD1. Sequenced material: peripheral blood. The sequence was collected from a woman aged 60-70 years with COVID-19, enrolled during active disease. The DNA of the CDR3 is TGCGCCAGCAGCCAAGGAGCAGTGGGACAGAACTACGAGCAGTACTTC. Protein: CASSQGAVGQNYEQYF.